Shown below are 19 T cell receptor beta chains from a single sample sequenced in a study of response to subunit inactivated influenza vaccine. MiXCR, applied by TCRdb to the RT-PCR reads, yields one record per CDR3 protein. The profile shows about 700,000 distinct CDR3 sequences, over 11% of them singletons. The sequences come from PBMCs from blood, collected less than 15 days before vaccination. The receptors originated from a man aged 45 to 65 who received an inactivated influenza vaccine.

V and J are TRBV6-1 and TRBJ2-7; 8 positions agree with TRBD1. The CDR3 runs 13 residues. V lost 9 bases, J lost 4 bases, and 8 bases stayed unmatched. CDR1 is MNHNS and CDR2 is SASEGT in the germline V gene. Here the CDR3 DNA reads TGTGCCAGTATAGGACAGGGTCGTTACGAGCAGTACTTC. Translation: CASIGQGRYEQYF.

This clonotype has only a few counts. The chain carries TRBV20-1 and TRBJ2-7; no reliable D call. This CDR3 contains 11 residues. Per germline, CDR1 DFQATT and CDR2 SNEGSKA (reference sequence). V lost 6 bases and J 4 bases, leaving 10 bases between the germline ends. The CDR3 region has the DNA TGCAGTGCAAACCTCCAATACGAGCAGTACTTC. Its translation is CSANLQYEQYF.

The rearrangement joins TRBV2 to TRBJ2-1; TRBD2 matches at 15 bases. The CDR3 covers 19 residues. Trimming at V came to 11 bases and at J to 0 bases, leaving 14 bases not matched to a gene. Germline V lookup: CDR1 SNHLY, CDR2 FYNNEI. The CDR3 region is CAFCTTGTSGGSSYNEQFF. CDR3 DNA sequence: TGTGCCTTCTGCACGACCGGGACTAGCGGGGGGAGCTCCTACAATGAGCAGTTCTTC.

This clonotype appeared a few times. This chain connects TRBV18 to TRBJ2-7; no definite D call. CDR1 KGHSH and CDR2 LQKENI come from the germline V gene. The CDR3 is 13 residues long. V gave up 4 bases and J gave up 7 bases, with 14 bases separating them. Here the CDR3 DNA reads TGTGCCAGCTCACGGCAGTTTCTTGGGGAGCAGTACTTC. It translates to CASSRQFLGEQYF.

The chain combines TRBV4-1 with TRBJ1-1, with 7 bases fitting TRBD1. Trimming took 4 bases from V and 9 from J; bases not matched to a gene: 17. This CDR3 has 16 residues. CDR1 is MGHRA and CDR2 is YSYEKL in the germline V gene. The CDR3 sequence: CASSPSTGTDPFKAFF. CDR3 DNA: TGCGCCAGCAGCCCAAGTACCGGGACAGATCCTTTCAAAGCTTTCTTT.

The chain joins TRBV29-1 to TRBJ2-5; TRBD1 is a possible D gene (6 bases). Germline V CDR1 and CDR2: SQVTM, ANQGSEA. V gave up 8 bases and J gave up 1 base, with 17 bases separating them. The CDR3 loop spans 14 amino acids. CDR3 in amino acids: CSITGPNFQETQYF. DNA for the CDR3: TGCAGCATTACAGGGCCGAATTTCCAAGAGACCCAGTACTTC.

This clonotype was observed a few times. The gene calls are TRBV5-5 and TRBJ2-3; 9 bases align to TRBD1. Unmatched junction bases numbered 7, after V lost 4 bases and J lost 4 bases. Germline V gives CDR1 SGHKS, CDR2 YYEKEE (reference sequence). The CDR3 contains 15 residues. The CDR3 loop is CASSRDRVQSDTQYF. The CDR3 nucleotides are TGTGCCAGCAGCAGGGACAGGGTTCAATCAGATACGCAGTATTTT. The full variable domain, in which reference TRBV5-5 and TRBJ2-3 provide the parts outside the CDR3, is DAGVTQSPTHLIKTRGQQVTLRCSPISGHKSVSWYQQVLGQGPQFIFQYYEKEERGRGNFPDRFSARQFPNYSSELNVNALLLGDSALYLCASSRDRVQSDTQYFGPGTRLTVL.

This chain connects TRBV3-1 to TRBJ2-1, with 10 bases fitting TRBD2. Germline V gene sequence: CDR1 LGHDT, CDR2 YNNKEL (reference sequence). The CDR3 has 19 amino acids. The J segment lost 0 bases and the V segment lost 0 bases, leaving 8 bases of the junction unmatched. The CDR3 region is CASSQDWGTSESSYNEQFF. The DNA for the CDR3 is TGTGCCAGCAGCCAAGATTGGGGGACTAGCGAAAGCTCCTACAATGAGCAGTTCTTC.

This sequence joins TRBV11-2 and TRBJ2-5; a weak D match, TRBD1 (6 bases). V gave up 5 bases and J gave up 2 bases, with 15 bases separating them. Germline loops: CDR1 SGHAT, CDR2 FQNNGV. The CDR3 contains 15 residues. CDR3 sequence: CASSAGTKLQETQYF. CDR3 in DNA: TGTGCCAGCAGCGCCGGGACAAAGCTTCAAGAGACCCAGTACTTC.

This clonotype was seen more than once but under ten times. This sequence joins TRBV12-3 or TRBV12-4 and TRBJ2-7; no clear D. Deletions cut 3 bases from V and 2 bases from J, with 8 bases between. This CDR3 contains 13 residues. CDR3 sequence reads: CASSFFRTYEQYF. DNA of the CDR3: TGTGCCAGCAGTTTCTTCAGAACCTACGAGCAGTACTTC.

This clonotype was counted ten times or more. The chain joins TRBV12-3 or TRBV12-4 to TRBJ2-1, with 9 bases fitting TRBD2. The CDR3 spans 14 residues. Unmatched junction bases numbered 6, after V lost 7 bases and J lost 5 bases. The CDR3 nucleotides read TGTGCCAGCAACAACAGACTAGCGGACAATGAGCAGTTCTTC. Translated, it gives CASNNRLADNEQFF.

There are a few counts of this clonotype. The V and J genes are TRBV7-8 and TRBJ2-7, with D possibly matching TRBD1 (5 bases). V was pared by 5 bases and J by 3 bases, with 11 bases between. Germline-derived CDR1 and CDR2 are SGHVS and FQNEAQ. The CDR3 is made up of 13 amino acids. The CDR3 protein is CASSPDKLYEQYF. CDR3 nucleotides: TGTGCCAGCAGCCCGGACAAACTCTACGAGCAGTACTTC.

V gene TRBV27 combines with J gene TRBJ2-7; 12 positions agree with TRBD2. The CDR3 covers 15 residues. The germline CDR1 and CDR2 sequences are MNHEY and SMNVEV (reference sequence). V shed 2 bases, J shed 3 bases, and the junction held 2 bases outside the gene matches. CDR3 in amino acids: CASSLKTSGSYEQYF. As DNA, the CDR3 is TGTGCCAGCAGTTTAAAGACTAGCGGGAGCTACGAGCAGTACTTC.

This clonotype turned up a few times. The V call is TRBV3-1, the J call TRBJ2-2; D gene unclear. This CDR3 contains 13 residues. Germline V gene lookup returns CDR1 LGHDT and CDR2 YNNKEL (reference sequence). The ends were cut back, 4 bases at V and 3 bases at J, with 6 bases in the middle. The CDR3 nucleotides read TGTGCCAGCAGCCGACGTTACACCGGGGAGCTGTTTTTT. Protein product: CASSRRYTGELFF.

In its sample, this clonotype was seen many times. The chain has TRBV12-3 or TRBV12-4 and TRBJ2-7; D call uncertain. Between the trimmed V and J ends, which lost 3 bases and 0 bases, there was a span of 6 bases. The CDR3 contains 13 residues. The CDR3 here is CASSFLGSYEQYF. DNA for the CDR3: TGTGCCAGCAGTTTTTTAGGCTCCTACGAGCAGTACTTC.

The gene calls are TRBV11-2 and TRBJ2-7; the D gene is possibly TRBD2 (7 bases). CDR3 size: 14 residues. Trimming removed 5 bases at V and 4 bases at J, with 15 bases between. The germline CDR1 and CDR2 sequences are SGHAT and FQNNGV. The CDR3 loop is CASSAGGGAYEQYF. For the CDR3, the DNA is TGTGCCAGCAGCGCTGGGGGGGGCGCATACGAGCAGTACTTC.

Only a few counts were recorded for this clonotype. The rearrangement uses TRBV29-1 and TRBJ2-3, with D perhaps TRBD2 (5 bases). V lost 6 bases to trimming and J lost 6 bases, with 13 bases between them. The CDR3 has 12 residues. Germline V gene data show CDR1 as SQVTM and CDR2 as ANQGSEA. The CDR3 reads CSVDLLRDTQYF. CDR3 in DNA: TGCAGCGTGGACTTACTGAGGGATACGCAGTATTTT.

This clonotype was counted ten times or more. The V call is TRBV6-2 or TRBV6-3, the J call TRBJ1-1; possible D gene TRBD1, 5 bases. The CDR3 contains 14 residues. CDR1 and CDR2 from the germline V gene are MNHEY and SVGEGT. Trimming shortened V by 2 bases and J by 5 bases, and 12 bases separated the two germline ends. Here the CDR3 DNA reads TGTGCCAGCAGTTACCTAGAGGGGCGAACTGAAGCTTTCTTT. Encoded protein: CASSYLEGRTEAFF.

This chain links TRBV7-8 with TRBJ2-6; TRBD1 agrees at 7 bases. V was clipped by 5 bases and J by 0 bases; unmatched bases: 10. This CDR3 region has 18 residues. CDR1 is SGHVS and CDR2 is FQNEAQ in the germline V gene. CDR3 region: CASSQRTGTPSGANVLTF. DNA of the CDR3: TGTGCCAGCAGCCAGAGGACAGGTACTCCCTCTGGGGCCAACGTCCTGACTTTC.